The clone carrying this T cell receptor beta chain was seen repeatedly, ten times or more. Its matching antigen is unknown. The data belong to a study of T cells in Graves' hyperthyroidism and ophthalmopathy. Study conclusions and caveats: Most thyroid clonotypes expanded above 0.001 were also detected in blood.

Germline CDR1 SGDLS, CDR2 YYNGEE. The CDR3 is made up of 14 amino acids. Trimming stripped 1 base from V and 2 bases from J, with 10 bases between. Amplified TCR beta CDR3 regions derived from RNA transcripts. The HTBI set primed first-round TCR CDR3 RT-PCR. One entry per CDR3 protein, called by TCRdb with MiXCR from the multiplex PCR reads. The profile covers nearly 250,000 distinct CDR3 sequences, with around 24% appearing a single time and roughly a third taken by the ten largest. From 10 ml of fresh peripheral blood, PBMCs were isolated. V and J are TRBV9 and TRBJ2-7; possibly TRBD1 for D (5 bases). The receptor comes from a woman aged 40 to 50 with Graves' ophthalmopathy. Sequencing was done on a sample of blood. The CDR3 spells CASSVQQETYEQYF. The CDR3 nucleotides are TGTGCCAGCAGCGTACAACAGGAGACCTACGAGCAGTACTTC.